This entry describes one TCR beta chain. This clone was counted between two and nine times. The antigen it binds to is not known. No much larger clonotype is one base removed from it; base qualities were not supplied. This sample was taken from a study of vaccination effects on CD4 cells after COVID-19 (dated by TCRdb to 2021 to 2024). In terms of the full investigation: The ViraFEST assay stimulated PBMC with viral peptide pools and then used TCR sequencing to identify antigen-specific CD4+ T cell clonotypes by expansion. The study compared SARS-CoV-2 spike-specific CD4+ TCR repertoires before and after mRNA vaccination in COVID-19 convalescent patients and infection-naive vaccine recipients. The full study included roughly 11 COVID-19 convalescent patients and several SARS-CoV-2-naive healthy vaccine recipients. Post-vaccine samples across the study were collected a median of 72 days after the second dose, with a range of 14 to 241. Each well held under 2.5 million PBMC cultured in IMDM containing approximately 5% human AB serum, about 10 IU/ml IL-2 and gentamicin, along with roughly 10 ug/ml peptides. Cultures from other donors in the study were sequenced using the Oncomine TCR Beta short-read assay on an Illumina iSeq 100. Overall study outcomes, separate from this receptor: Clones induced by infection and clones induced by vaccination both contracted markedly at late timepoints after vaccination, which fits with T cell responses waning over time. In healthy vaccine recipients, vaccine-induced clones were almost all SARS-CoV-2 mono-reactive, with only 1 of 255 cross-reactive with common cold coronaviruses. Limitations of the study were the small number of convalescent patients and the absence of early post-infection timepoints.

After about 10 days of culture, CD4+ T cells were isolated with the EasySep CD4+ T cell isolation kit. Each participant received two doses of an mRNA SARS-CoV-2 vaccine, either BNT162b2 or mRNA-1273. None of the healthy vaccine recipients had a prior SARS-CoV-2 infection, which was confirmed by nucleocapsid antibody tests that came back negative both before and after vaccination. On days 3 and 7, half of the culture medium was replaced with fresh IL-2-containing medium. Unless noted otherwise, every peptide stimulation condition was grown in triplicate wells. Using Ficoll-Paque Plus gradient centrifugation, PBMC were separated from whole blood and then either used fresh or cryopreserved at -140C. The QIAamp micro DNA kit was used to extract genomic DNA from the cultured CD4+ T cells. Library creation used the immunoSEQ multiplex PCR assay. DNA from the CD4+ T cells that had been cultured and isolated underwent TCR beta CDR3 sequencing. Concerning the study's data processing: The analysis removed non-productive TCR sequences, trimmed reads to the CDR3 region, and retained only CDR3s that were 7 or more amino acids long. The MANAFEST web app was used to identify antigen-specific clonotypes by comparing expansion in peptide wells with expansion in reference cultures. To be called positive, a clone needed expansion at FDR<0.05 compared with the reference and with all other wells, an odds ratio greater than 5, and a frequency greater than 0.1% in two replicate wells. A clonotype was defined as cross-reactive if the clonotype was significantly expanded both in SARS-CoV-2 spike wells and in at least one common cold coronavirus spike condition. Using the stringdist R package, CDR3 similarity was measured by Levenshtein distance, and unrooted trees were constructed with ape in R 3.6.1. As stored in TCRdb, this immuneACCESS dataset retains in-frame rearrangements with V and J assigned. A fraction of the clones does not appear; measured against another copy, unresolved V genes explain less than half of the discrepancy, and the remainder lacks a known reason. The V and J calls and clone size are taken from that table; D and trimming were inferred from the DNA. This sample lists tens of thousands of clones; roughly 75% were detected once. The top ten constitute 2% to 3% of the sample.

The CDR3 goes from the cysteine to the phenylalanine over 14 residues. The only DNA kept is the CDR3, 42 bases in frame from the first base. V was cut back by 1 base and J by 7 bases, leaving a gap of 13 bases between them. As encoded in the germline V gene, CDR1 is MNHNS while CDR2 is SASEGT. The clonotype comes from a human donor who received a COVID-19 vaccine. The sequencing here drew on CD4+ T cells from PBMCs cultured without peptide, taken after COVID-19 vaccination. The V and J segments used are TRBV6-1 and TRBJ2-5; the D gene cannot be resolved reliably. The CDR3 region has the sequence CASSEGQPTATQYF. The nucleotide sequence is TGTGCCAGCAGTGAAGGGCAGCCTACAGCGACCCAGTACTTC.